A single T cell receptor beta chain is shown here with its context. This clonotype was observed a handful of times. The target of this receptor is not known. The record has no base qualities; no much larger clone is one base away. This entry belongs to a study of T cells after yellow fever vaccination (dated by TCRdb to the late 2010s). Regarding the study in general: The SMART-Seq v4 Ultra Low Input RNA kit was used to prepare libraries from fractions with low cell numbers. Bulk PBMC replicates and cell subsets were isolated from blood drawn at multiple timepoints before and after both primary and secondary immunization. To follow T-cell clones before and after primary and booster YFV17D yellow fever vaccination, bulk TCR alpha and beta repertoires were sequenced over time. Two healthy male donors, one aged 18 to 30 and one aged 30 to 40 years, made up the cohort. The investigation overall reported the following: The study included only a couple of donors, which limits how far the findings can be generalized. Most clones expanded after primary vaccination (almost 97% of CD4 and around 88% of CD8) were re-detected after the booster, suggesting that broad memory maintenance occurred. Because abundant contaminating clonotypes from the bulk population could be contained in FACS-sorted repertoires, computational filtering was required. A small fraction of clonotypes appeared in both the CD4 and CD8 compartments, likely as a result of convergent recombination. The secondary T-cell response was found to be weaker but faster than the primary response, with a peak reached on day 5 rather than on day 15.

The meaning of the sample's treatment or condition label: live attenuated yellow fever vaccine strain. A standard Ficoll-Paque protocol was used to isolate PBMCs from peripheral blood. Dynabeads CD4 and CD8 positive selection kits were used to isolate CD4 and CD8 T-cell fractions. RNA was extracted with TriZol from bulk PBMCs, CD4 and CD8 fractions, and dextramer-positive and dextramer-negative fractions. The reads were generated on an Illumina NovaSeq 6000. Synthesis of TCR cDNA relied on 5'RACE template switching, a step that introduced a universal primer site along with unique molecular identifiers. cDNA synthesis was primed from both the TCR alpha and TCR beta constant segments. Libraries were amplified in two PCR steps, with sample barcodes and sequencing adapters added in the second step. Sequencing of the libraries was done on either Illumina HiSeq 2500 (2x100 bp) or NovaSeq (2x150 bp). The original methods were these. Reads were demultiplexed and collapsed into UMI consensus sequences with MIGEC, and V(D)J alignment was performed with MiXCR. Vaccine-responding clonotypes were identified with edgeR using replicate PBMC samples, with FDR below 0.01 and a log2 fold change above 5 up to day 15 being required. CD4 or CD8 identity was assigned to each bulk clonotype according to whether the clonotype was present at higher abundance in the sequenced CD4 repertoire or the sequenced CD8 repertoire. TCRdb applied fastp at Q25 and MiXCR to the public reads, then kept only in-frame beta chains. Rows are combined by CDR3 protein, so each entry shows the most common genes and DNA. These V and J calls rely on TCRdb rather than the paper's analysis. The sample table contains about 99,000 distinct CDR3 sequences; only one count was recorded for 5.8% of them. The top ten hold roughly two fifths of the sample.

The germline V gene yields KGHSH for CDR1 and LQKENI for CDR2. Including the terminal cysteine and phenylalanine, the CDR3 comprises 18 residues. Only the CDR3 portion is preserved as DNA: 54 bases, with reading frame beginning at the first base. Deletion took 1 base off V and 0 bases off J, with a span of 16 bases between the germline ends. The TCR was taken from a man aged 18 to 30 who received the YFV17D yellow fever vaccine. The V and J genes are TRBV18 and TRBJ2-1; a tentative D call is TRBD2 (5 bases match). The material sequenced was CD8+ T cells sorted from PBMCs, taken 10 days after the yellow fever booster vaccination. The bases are TGTGCCAGCTCACCACTCGGGTGGCGGGTCAGCTCCTACAATGAGCAGTTCTTC. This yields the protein CASSPLGWRVSSYNEQFF.